This T cell receptor (beta chain) was sequenced during a study of response to subunit inactivated influenza vaccine. Study outcomes and limitations: Only a handful of new T cells, the authors suggested, are recruited with each seasonal influenza vaccination.

A single record per CDR3 protein comes from TCRdb applying MiXCR to the RT-PCR reads. Here the sample spans about 780,000 distinct CDR3 sequences, around 18% being singletons. On this clonotype itself: Antigen: not known.

Germline V lookup: CDR1 SGHAT, CDR2 FQNNGV. The CDR3 is made up of 17 amino acids. Trimming left V 1 base short and J 3 bases short, with 16 bases between. The sequence was obtained from a man between 45 and 60 years old who received an inactivated influenza vaccine. Here the sequenced sample was PBMCs from blood, taken about 5 days after vaccination. This chain links TRBV11-2 with TRBJ2-1; no reliable D call. In DNA, the CDR3 is TGTGCCAGCAGCTTAGTTTCGGTAGGGTATGGCTACAATGAGCAGTTCTTC. It encodes CASSLVSVGYGYNEQFF.